This TCR beta chain stems from a study of control samples from healthy donors and cancer patients. Assay: immunoSEQ multiplex PCR; the TCRdb copy retains only in-frame clones and omits some. Of 90,000 or so clones in the sample, about 81% were seen once. V gave up 6 bases and J gave up 2 bases; unmatched junction bases: 5. This CDR3 has 16 amino acids. The germline CDR1 and CDR2 sequences are SGHVS and FQNEAQ. The origin of this receptor is a man aged 70-80 years with lung cancer. This chain links TRBV7-8 with TRBJ2-5; 14 positions agree with TRBD2. Material for sequencing was PBMCs. Written as DNA, the CDR3 is TGTGCCAGCAGTTCCCGACTAGCGGGGGGGCAAGAGACCCAGTACTTC. Protein: CASSSRLAGGQETQYF.